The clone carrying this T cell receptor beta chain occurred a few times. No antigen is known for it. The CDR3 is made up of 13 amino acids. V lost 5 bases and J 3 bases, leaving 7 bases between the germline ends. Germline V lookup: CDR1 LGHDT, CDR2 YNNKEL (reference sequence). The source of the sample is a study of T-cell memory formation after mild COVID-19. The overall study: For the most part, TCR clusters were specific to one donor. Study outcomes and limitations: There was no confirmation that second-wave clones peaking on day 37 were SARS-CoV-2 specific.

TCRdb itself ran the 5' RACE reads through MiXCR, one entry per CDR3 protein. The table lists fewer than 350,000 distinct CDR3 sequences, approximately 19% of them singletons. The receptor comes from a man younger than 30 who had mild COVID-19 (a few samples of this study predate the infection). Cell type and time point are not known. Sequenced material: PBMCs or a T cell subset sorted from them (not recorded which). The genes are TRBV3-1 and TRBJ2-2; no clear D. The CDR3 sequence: CASSETDTGELFF. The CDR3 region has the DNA TGTGCCAGCAGCGAAACCGACACCGGGGAGCTGTTTTTT.